The 28 T cell receptor beta chains listed next were all sequenced from one sample in a study of T cells expressing NK-cell markers. TCRdb reworked the 5' RACE reads into one entry per CDR3 protein, no DNA. Its table lists 300,000 or so distinct CDR3 sequences. Sequenced input: blood T cells: a sorted CD56 or NKG2C T cell subset, CD4+ or CD8+ T cells, or bulk PBMC T cells (not recorded which). The receptor set was obtained from a woman between 18 and 70 years old in good health.

This sequence joins TRBV3-1 and TRBJ1-1. This CDR3 comprises 15 residues. The germline V gene encodes CDR1 LGHDT and CDR2 YNNKEL (reference sequence). CDR3 loop: CASSQGQTSNTEAFF.

The chain uses TRBV7-2 and TRBJ1-4. The CDR3 has 15 residues. The V gene's germline CDR1 is SGHTA and CDR2 FQGNSA. CDR3 residues: CASSSVSATNEKLFF.

The V and J genes are TRBV7-2 and TRBJ1-4. The CDR3 covers 13 residues. The germline V gene has CDR1 SGHTA and CDR2 FQGNSA. This CDR3 is CASSFGRGEKLFF. Variable domain in full (rest from reference TRBV7-2 and TRBJ1-4): GAGVSQSPSNKVTEKGKDVELRCDPISGHTALYWYRQSLGQGLEFLIYFQGNSAPDKSGLPSDRFSAERTGGSVSTLTIQRTQQEDSAVYLCASSFGRGEKLFFGSGTQLSVL.

The rearrangement uses TRBV9 and TRBJ2-2; the TCRdb call, TRBD1, lacks DNA for checking. CDR3 length: 17 amino acids. Germline V gives CDR1 SGDLS, CDR2 YYNGEE. Here the CDR3 reads CASSPMGGLTNTGELFF.

The rearrangement uses TRBV10-3 and TRBJ2-2; TCRdb's assignment of TRBD1 cannot be checked, as there is no DNA. The CDR3 is 15 residues long. Germline CDR1 is ENHRY and CDR2 is SYGVKD. The CDR3 sequence is CAISEGQSNTGELFF.

This rearrangement joins TRBV6-1 to TRBJ2-1; without DNA, the TCRdb call of TRBD1 cannot be checked. Germline CDR1 and CDR2: MNHNS and SASEGT. This CDR3 comprises 14 residues. CDR3 sequence reads: CASSKRQAHNEQFF.

The gene calls are TRBV2 and TRBJ2-1. The CDR3 loop spans 13 amino acids. CDR1 SNHLY and CDR2 FYNNEI come from the germline V gene. CDR3 sequence reads: CASKWRIQDEQFF.

The rearrangement links TRBV20-1 to TRBJ2-1; TCRdb proposes TRBD1, but this gene call is untestable without DNA. Germline V CDR1 and CDR2: DFQATT, SNEGSKA (reference sequence). This CDR3 is built from 15 residues. This CDR3 is CSATPNRGVGNEQFF.

The chain is built from TRBV29-1 and TRBJ2-2; lacking DNA, the TRBD2 call made by TCRdb goes unchecked. Germline V gives CDR1 SQVTM, CDR2 ANQGSEA. The CDR3 spans 15 residues. CDR3 sequence reads: CSVVRASGGTGELFF.

This chain joins TRBV5-4 and TRBJ1-4; as DNA is missing, the TRBD1 call by TCRdb cannot be tested. The CDR3 extends over 14 amino acids. Germline lookup yields CDR1 SGHNT and CDR2 YYREEE (reference sequence). CDR3 residues: CASSSDSGGEKLFF.

The rearrangement joins TRBV5-1 to TRBJ2-1; TCRdb proposes TRBD1, but this gene call is untestable without DNA. The CDR3 has 16 residues. In germline, CDR1 is SGHRS, CDR2 YFSETQ. The CDR3 region is CASSFVPAGPYNEQFF.

The chain links TRBV7-2 to TRBJ1-1. From germline, CDR1 is SGHTA and CDR2 FQGNSA. This CDR3 has 14 amino acids. The chain's CDR3 is CASHRLGLNTEAFF. The full variable domain, in which reference TRBV7-2 and TRBJ1-1 provide the parts outside the CDR3, is GAGVSQSPSNKVTEKGKDVELRCDPISGHTALYWYRQSLGQGLEFLIYFQGNSAPDKSGLPSDRFSAERTGGSVSTLTIQRTQQEDSAVYLCASHRLGLNTEAFFGQGTRLTVV.

The CDR3 sequence: CASSYATARYGYTF. The rearrangement links TRBV6-5 to TRBJ1-2. Germline CDR1 reads MNHEY; CDR2 reads SVGAGI. The CDR3 length is 14 residues.

The V call is TRBV6-5, the J call TRBJ2-1; TCRdb selects TRBD2, and the lack of DNA leaves this call unchecked. The CDR3 extends over 15 amino acids. Germline CDR1 reads MNHEY; CDR2 reads SVGAGI. CDR3: CASSYGLAGVNEQFF.

The genes are TRBV12-3 or TRBV12-4 and TRBJ1-4; the D gene TCRdb calls, TRBD1, cannot be checked with no DNA. CDR3 length: 17 residues. CDR3 protein: CASSFRTGGRGNEKLFF.

The CDR3 protein is CATSLGLAGYNEQFF. The chain combines TRBV15 with TRBJ2-1; TCRdb picks TRBD2, but there is no DNA to check that call. Germline V gene lookup returns CDR1 LNHNV and CDR2 YYDKDF (reference sequence). The CDR3 extends over 15 amino acids.

This chain's CDR3 is CASSWGLAEQFF. The V call is TRBV6-6, the J call TRBJ2-1; TCRdb returns TRBD2, unconfirmable since there is no DNA. CDR1 is MNHNY and CDR2 is SVGAGI in the germline V gene (reference sequence). The CDR3 contains 12 residues.

This chain links TRBV5-5 with TRBJ2-1. The CDR3 contains 15 residues. The germline CDR1 and CDR2 sequences are SGHKS and YYEKEE (reference sequence). CDR3 in amino acids: CASSLSASSYNEQFF.

The V call is TRBV20-1, the J call TRBJ2-7. The CDR3 contains 17 residues. CDR1 DFQATT and CDR2 SNEGSKA come from the germline V gene (reference sequence). CDR3 sequence: CSARDPSGVGSSYEQYF.

The chain links TRBV7-2 to TRBJ2-1; the TRBD2 assignment by TCRdb is unverifiable without DNA. This CDR3 has 13 residues. Germline CDR1 and CDR2: SGHTA and FQGNSA. The CDR3 loop is CASSLRTTHEQFF.

V gene TRBV18 combines with J gene TRBJ1-5. Germline assignment: CDR1 KGHSH and CDR2 LQKENI. This CDR3 region has 14 residues. The CDR3 sequence: CASSPVDSNQPQHF.

This rearrangement joins TRBV27 to TRBJ1-6. Germline CDR1 MNHEY, CDR2 SMNVEV (reference sequence). The CDR3 sequence is 13 residues long. The CDR3 reads CASTSSYNSPLHF.

The chain uses TRBV14 and TRBJ1-1. CDR3 size: 13 residues. Per the germline V gene, CDR1 is SGHDN and CDR2 is FVKESK. The CDR3 sequence: CASSLDKYTEAFF. The full variable domain, its missing parts supplied by reference TRBV14 and TRBJ1-1, is EAGVTQFPSHSVIEKGQTVTLRCDPISGHDNLYWYRRVMGKEIKFLLHFVKESKQDESGMPNNRFLAERTGGTYSTLKVQPAELEDSGVYFCASSLDKYTEAFFGQGTRLTVV.

CDR3 residues: CSAPTGSNTEAFF. The chain is built from TRBV20-1 and TRBJ1-1; as DNA is missing, the TRBD1 call by TCRdb cannot be tested. This CDR3 contains 13 residues. Per germline, CDR1 DFQATT and CDR2 SNEGSKA (reference sequence).

This rearrangement joins TRBV2 to TRBJ2-7; TCRdb's D gene call, TRBD1, goes unchecked for lack of DNA. Germline assignment: CDR1 SNHLY and CDR2 FYNNEI. CDR3 length: 14 amino acids. CDR3 region: CASRRDREFGEQYF.

The gene calls are TRBV3-1 and TRBJ1-2; TCRdb's D gene call, TRBD1, goes unchecked for lack of DNA. The CDR3 sequence is 12 residues long. The germline CDR1 and CDR2 sequences are LGHDT and YNNKEL (reference sequence). This CDR3 reads CASSPKGDGYTF.

The rearrangement uses TRBV10-3 and TRBJ2-5; TCRdb calls TRBD1, which cannot be checked without DNA. CDR3 length equals 15 residues. Germline assignment: CDR1 ENHRY and CDR2 SYGVKD. This CDR3 reads CAISAGQGGQETQYF.

This chain connects TRBV5-1 to TRBJ2-7; lacking DNA, the TRBD1 call made by TCRdb goes unchecked. The CDR3 has 15 residues. Germline CDR1 and CDR2: SGHRS and YFSETQ. The CDR3 here is CASSEGPGANYEQYF.